The sequence of this T cell receptor beta chain was determined in a study of T cells in Graves' hyperthyroidism and ophthalmopathy. Overall study findings and caveats: Using 13 V-J features, a model discriminated ophthalmopathy from stable hyperthyroidism.

Between the trimmed V and J ends, which lost 2 bases and 3 bases, there was a span of 11 bases. CDR1 and CDR2 (germline): MNHEY, SVGAGI. The CDR3 is made up of 15 amino acids. This clonotype was seen many times. Antigen unknown. RNA transcripts yielded amplified TCR beta CDR3 regions. TCR CDR3 underwent first-round RT-PCR with the HTBI primer set. TCRdb re-called the multiplex PCR reads with MiXCR, one entry per CDR3 protein. Here the sample spans roughly 650,000 distinct CDR3 sequences, roughly 16% being singletons. The sequencing input was blood. This chain joins TRBV6-5 and TRBJ2-1; perhaps D is TRBD1 or TRBD2 (6 bases each). This receptor was identified in a woman aged 40 to 50 with Graves' ophthalmopathy. DNA for the CDR3: TGTGCCAGCAGTTACCGGGGGCAGAGCTACAATGAGCAGTTCTTC. This gives the protein CASSYRGQSYNEQFF.